This T cell receptor beta chain was identified during a study of cytomegalovirus exposure and HLA in healthy donors. The study, taken as a whole, reports: Reports showed the classifier diagnosing cytomegalovirus status with high specificity and sensitivity. For most TCR beta V segments, an earlier analysis put the productive rate at about 90% or about 30% of the time.

The study ran its PCR with 60 Vbeta and 13 Jbeta primers. As processed by the authors: The authors later counted about 80 million unique TCR beta chains, approximately 10 million of them shared. Some clones are missing from TCRdb's copy, which holds only in-frame ones; the method was immunoSEQ multiplex PCR. V and J calls and clone size are those listed in that table; D and trimming were worked out from the DNA. The data contain around 140,000 clones, over 70% of them singletons. Germline CDR1 is SQVTM and CDR2 is ANQGSEA. This CDR3 comprises 13 residues. Comment on this clone: What it binds is unknown.

The material sequenced was PBMCs. This clonotype was sampled from a man aged 35-49 years in good health and CMV-seronegative. The rearrangement joins TRBV29-1 to TRBJ2-5; 11 positions agree with TRBD1. The last part of the DNA fits TRBJ2-7 better; the J call may be wrong. CDR3 amino acids: CSVGTGGSGEQYF. Here the CDR3 DNA reads TGCAGCGTCGGGACAGGGGGTAGTGGCGAGCAGTACTTC.